This TCR beta chain is from a study of CD8+ T cells in alopecia areata. On the study more broadly: Tofacitinib administration to treated patients was oral, at 5 to 10 mg twice daily.

V lost 5 bases, J lost 2 bases, and 16 bases lay in between. Germline CDR1 SGHVS, CDR2 FNYEAQ. This CDR3 has 15 amino acids. RNA was extracted and reverse transcribed into cDNA as the sequencing template. Profiling relied on immunoSEQ multiplex PCR, and the TCRdb table lists in-frame clones only, not all of them. The sample contains more than 110,000 clones, roughly 80% of which appear only once. Treatment noted: oral pan-JAK inhibitor, 5-10 mg twice daily. The V gene is TRBV7-6, the J gene TRBJ2-7, with D perhaps assigned TRBD1 or TRBD2 (6 bases each). The sample in question was CD8+ T cells sorted from blood, obtained at week 4, from a patient treated with tofacitinib. This clonotype was obtained from a human donor with alopecia areata. The CDR3 protein is CASSEAGGRPYEQYF. The CDR3 bases are TGTGCCAGCAGCGAAGCTGGGGGGCGTCCCTACGAGCAGTACTTC.